These T cell receptor beta chains were read from a single sample in a study of molecular identifiers for immune sequencing clone quantification. TCRdb independently ran MiXCR on the PCR reads; one entry per CDR3 protein. The repertoire holds about 510,000 distinct CDR3 sequences, with under 30% as singletons. The sequencing sample was made of naive CD8+ T cells from blood, with Jurkat cell RNA spiked in. Every receptor here comes from a human donor in good health. Some libraries in this study had Jurkat cell RNA spiked in. Both conserved end residues are part of each CDR3. D genes are given only for firm matches. Clone size, where shown, is once, few, many, or a class for clones that have expanded.

abundance	j_gene	v_gene	d_gene	CDR3nt	CDR3aa
once	TRBJ2-3	TRBV3-1	.	TGTGCCAGCAGAGTTAAACGGTGGGATCGCACAGATACGCAGTATTTT	CASRVKRWDRTDTQYF
few	TRBJ2-1	TRBV9	TRBD2	TGTGCCAGCAGCGGCGGACTAGCGAAGGGGCAGTTCTTC	CASSGGLAKGQFF
.	TRBJ2-3	TRBV7-9	TRBD2	TGTGCCAGCAGCTTAGTCCCAGCGGGGGGCACAGATACGCAGTATTTT	CASSLVPAGGTDTQYF
few	TRBJ2-6	TRBV20-1	TRBD2	TGCAGTGCTAGAGCCCTAGCGGATCCGTCAGCTGGGGCCAACGTCCTGACTTTC	CSARALADPSAGANVLTF
.	TRBJ2-2	TRBV4-3	TRBD1	TGCGCCAGCAGCCAAGATTTCAGTGGGACAGGGGGCTATTTGGGGGAGCTGTTTTTT	CASSQDFSGTGGYLGELFF
many	TRBJ2-3	TRBV30	.	TGTGCCTGGAAAAGAGCCTGGGGGGTCACAGATACGCAGTATTTT	CAWKRAWGVTDTQYF
few	TRBJ2-5	TRBV10-2	.	TGCGCCGGCAGTGAGTCGTTTGGCGGGGTAGAGACCCAGTACTTC	CAGSESFGGVETQYF
many	TRBJ2-7	TRBV7-9	.	TGTGCCAGCAGCTTACGAAGTCAGGGTCTCTACGAGCAGTACTTC	CASSLRSQGLYEQYF
many	TRBJ2-7	TRBV7-9	.	TGTGCCAGCAGCTCAGGCCGGCGCTTGGCCTACGAGCAGTACTTC	CASSSGRRLAYEQYF
.	TRBJ2-5	TRBV19	.	TGTGCCAGTACCCTGCAAGGACTCCAAGAGACCCAGTACTTC	CASTLQGLQETQYF
few	TRBJ2-6	TRBV12-5	.	TGTGCTAGTGGTTTGGACCCGCCCCGGGCCTTAGACCCTGGGGCCAACGTCCTGACTTTC	CASGLDPPRALDPGANVLTF
many	TRBJ1-1	TRBV2	.	TGTGCCAGTTCCGGGGGAATGAACACTGAAGCTTTCTTT	CASSGGMNTEAFF
many	TRBJ2-5	TRBV7-9	.	TGTGCCAGCAGCTTAGAGGGCAGGGGCTTGTACCAAGAGACCCAGTACTTC	CASSLEGRGLYQETQYF
.	TRBJ2-5	TRBV9	.	TGTGCCAGCCGCGTAGCTGTCGCTTCCCAAGAGACCCAGTACTTC	CASRVAVASQETQYF
.	TRBJ1-1	TRBV15	.	TGTGCCACCAGCGGAGAGTTTATAGTAAACACTGAAGCTTTCTTT	CATSGEFIVNTEAFF
few	TRBJ2-7	TRBV19	.	TGTGCCAGTAGTATCACCTATTCCTACGAGCAGTACTTC	CASSITYSYEQYF
.	TRBJ2-7	TRBV5-8	.	TGTGCCAGCAGCTTTGTTGACGACTACGAGCAGTACTTC	CASSFVDDYEQYF